This T cell receptor (beta chain) was identified during a study of cytomegalovirus exposure and HLA in healthy donors. Regarding the study as a whole: By a later analysis, the bulk of CMV-associated TCR beta chains appeared HLA-restricted. Later on, an analysis found that several of the most significant clusters appeared to be linked to common viral pathogens, which included parvovirus B19. According to a later analysis, donors in an Asian-associated ancestry cluster reportedly had fewer N-insertions than the approximately 620-donor mean. Researchers reported that a few CMV-associated chains were confirmed in vitro as CMV antigen-specific.

Comments on this clone: Its antigen is not identified.

The ends lost 0 bases at V and 2 bases at J; junction bases unmatched: 5. The CDR3 consists of 16 residues. The V gene's germline CDR1 is SGHNT and CDR2 YYREEE (reference sequence). A multiplex PCR was run with 60 Vbeta primers and 13 Jbeta primers. Libraries were prepared by immunoSEQ multiplex PCR; TCRdb keeps only in-frame clonotypes and omits some of them. The sample holds under 250,000 clones, around 79% seen once. The rearrangement links TRBV5-4 to TRBJ2-7, with 10 bases lining up with TRBD2. The sequencing sample was made of PBMCs. This clonotype originated in a woman aged 25 to 39 in good health and CMV-seropositive. CDR3 sequence reads: CASSLGEGLAAYEQYF. CDR3 DNA: TGTGCCAGCAGCTTGGGAGAAGGACTAGCGGCCTACGAGCAGTACTTC.